A selection of T cell receptor beta chains follows, all from one sample in a study of regulatory T cells in long-lasting Graves disease. MiXCR was run by TCRdb on the multiplex PCR reads, yielding one entry per CDR3 protein. The sample carries about 350,000 distinct CDR3 sequences, 16% recorded once. These same records also appear under a second study, on T cells in Graves' hyperthyroidism and ophthalmopathy.

Sequenced material: peripheral blood mononuclear cells (PBMCs), taken at new diagnosis, from a patient treated with antithyroid drugs. Receptors originate from a man aged 40-55 years with Graves disease. CDR3s include the opening cysteine and the closing phenylalanine or tryptophan. A D gene is named only where the DNA matches it firmly.

v_gene	j_gene	d_gene	CDR3aa
TRBV19	TRBJ2-7	.	CASSTTWGLDEQYF
TRBV9	TRBJ1-6	TRBD1	CASSPMTGSPLHF
TRBV7-2	TRBJ1-2	.	CASSLSRGSIGHTF
TRBV15	TRBJ2-7	.	CATSRDWIVEQYF
TRBV11-2	TRBJ2-4	.	CASSIYTGRDIQYF
TRBV5-4	TRBJ2-4	TRBD2	CASSAGGPGKNIQYF
TRBV7-3	TRBJ2-3	TRBD2	CASSLTGGEDTQYF
TRBV5-5	TRBJ2-1	TRBD2	CASAQRTSGDNEQFF
TRBV20-1	TRBJ1-4	.	CSALVGGEKLFF
TRBV7-8	TRBJ2-2	TRBD1	CASSLGQGATGELFF
TRBV15	TRBJ1-5	.	CATSPRGNQPQHF
TRBV5-1	TRBJ2-1	.	CASSYWGQSLYNEQFF
TRBV19	TRBJ1-1	.	CASSIFGGNTEAFF
TRBV10-3	TRBJ2-3	.	CAISEVRTDTQYF
TRBV10-1	TRBJ1-1	.	CASRETVLTEAFF
TRBV2	TRBJ2-7	.	CASTTSRVYEQYF
TRBV25-1	TRBJ2-1	TRBD2	CASSELAGVREQFF
TRBV3-1	TRBJ2-7	TRBD2	CASSRSGGTREQYF
TRBV20-1	TRBJ2-7	TRBD2	CSAALAGLYEQYF
TRBV18	TRBJ2-7	TRBD1	CASSPPSGTGAYEQYF
TRBV12-3/TRBV12-4	TRBJ1-1	.	CASSLVMNTEAFF
TRBV20-1	TRBJ2-5	TRBD1	CSALLRDRGQETQYF
TRBV20-1	TRBJ2-3	TRBD2	CSARSGGPILPQYF
TRBV29-1	TRBJ2-7	.	CSVWMNYRAYEQYF
TRBV2	TRBJ1-5	.	CASKRSSNQPQHF
TRBV20-1	TRBJ2-4	.	CSASVGVGYVKNIQYF
TRBV27	TRBJ2-3	.	CASSPRRTVYPTDTQYF
TRBV28	TRBJ1-2	.	CAGAGNYGYTF
TRBV19	TRBJ2-3	TRBD2	CASSSQTSGSPNTQYF
TRBV7-2	TRBJ2-5	.	CASSLAVSDQETQYF
TRBV14	TRBJ1-4	.	CASSRRQGYEKLFF
TRBV3-1	TRBJ1-3	.	CASKSEAGNTIYF
TRBV20-1	TRBJ1-2	.	CSADRDASGYGYTF
TRBV7-2	TRBJ2-5	.	CASSLGGVAQETQYF
TRBV3-1	TRBJ1-1	.	CASSGGHYTEAFF
TRBV2	TRBJ2-7	TRBD1	CASSYRGIEQYF
TRBV5-1	TRBJ2-1	.	CASSAVTWDEQFF
TRBV6-2/TRBV6-3	TRBJ2-7	TRBD1	CASSYLGTGGREQYF